This T cell receptor (beta chain) was identified during a study of response to subunit inactivated influenza vaccine. Whole-study findings and limits: Authors suggested seasonal influenza vaccinations each recruit few new T cells.

Germline loops: CDR1 SGHRS, CDR2 YFSETQ. Trimming cost V 6 bases and J 10 bases; bases outside gene matches: 10. This CDR3 spans 15 amino acids. TCRdb independently ran MiXCR on the RT-PCR reads; one entry per CDR3 protein. The sample lists approximately 500,000 distinct CDR3 sequences, over 10% occurring once. With respect to this clonotype: The antigen remains unidentified.

The chain employs TRBV5-1 and TRBJ2-1; 13 bases are shared with TRBD2. The sequencing used PBMCs from blood, collected roughly 48 days after vaccination. The clonotype was recovered from a man between 45 and 60 years old who received an inactivated influenza vaccine. The chain's CDR3 is CASIDRTSGGAEQFF. DNA for the CDR3: TGCGCCAGCATCGACCGAACTAGCGGGGGGGCCGAGCAGTTCTTC.